A selection of T cell receptor beta chains follows, all from one sample in a study of Graves' ophthalmopathy and Graves' hyperthyroidism. TCRdb ran MiXCR on the multiplex PCR reads and lists one entry per CDR3 protein. The repertoire consists of about 660,000 distinct CDR3 sequences, with roughly two fifths occurring once and the leading ten covering over 2.5%. Sequencing was carried out using peripheral blood. The receptors were gathered from an adult man with Graves' ophthalmopathy. CDR3s include the opening cysteine and the closing phenylalanine or tryptophan.

>TRBV6-1|TRBJ2-6
CASSTTLSGANVLTF
>TRBV11-2|TRBJ2-1
CASSPRRSTRYNEQFF
>TRBV7-2|TRBJ2-7
CASTPHGTVSYEQYF
>TRBV9|TRBJ1-6
CASSPQGGRNSPLHF
>TRBV6-2/TRBV6-3|TRBJ2-5
CASSYGAGREETQYF
>TRBV7-9|TRBJ2-7
CASGEMNEQYF
>TRBV6-5|TRBJ1-1
CASREEGATEAFF
>TRBV7-6|TRBJ2-2
CASSLGVAGRQANTGELFF
>TRBV29-1|TRBJ2-6
CSVEDREGANVLTF
>TRBV12-3/TRBV12-4|TRBJ2-7
CASSLGFPGQIYEQYF
>TRBV5-1|TRBJ2-2
CASRMRGTGELFF
>TRBV25-1|TRBJ1-5
CASGGTGGSQPQHF
>TRBV14|TRBJ1-6
CASSQGPSSGGNRPLHF
>TRBV29-1|TRBJ2-7
CSVEVGTSGVYEQYF
>TRBV6-6|TRBJ1-1
CASSYSGQGDEAFF
>TRBV4-1|TRBJ1-1
CASSQDGTGVNTEAFF
>TRBV20-1|TRBJ1-5
CSAARRDGQPQHF